The T cell receptor beta chain under discussion was sequenced for a study of beta chain features in type 1 diabetes. Whole-study results and caveats: Shorter TCRB CDR3s, moderately but significantly so, marked every one of the four CD4+ subsets in Type 1 diabetes patients. Whatever favoring of shorter templates PCR might show would apply equally to patients and controls.

This clone occurred many times. The antigen is not known. The CDR3 length is 13 residues. Germline assignment: CDR1 SGHTA and CDR2 FQGNSA. V lost 8 bases to trimming and J lost 5 bases, with 12 bases between them. cDNA synthesis used the whole RNA isolate, giving expressed TCRB sequences. The table came from immunoSEQ multiplex PCR; TCRdb's copy has only in-frame clones and leaves some out. The sample lists 300,000 to 400,000 clones, approximately 8% occurring once. This receptor was obtained from a woman younger than 30 in good health. Sequenced: central memory CD4+ T cells from blood. The chain recombines TRBV7-2 with TRBJ2-2; tentatively, D is TRBD1 or TRBD2 (5 bases each). The CDR3 region is CASGLRGTGELFF. Written as DNA, the CDR3 is TGTGCCAGCGGATTGAGGGGTACCGGGGAGCTGTTTTTT.